Listed here is a single TCR beta chain. The target antigen is unknown. Some clones are missing from TCRdb's copy, which holds only in-frame ones; the method was immunoSEQ multiplex PCR. The sample includes 50,000 or so clones, 89% of them seen just once. This entry comes from a study of OX40 agonist ivuxolimab in advanced cancers. Study information: The study treated patients with ivuxolimab, an agonistic anti-OX40 (CD134) antibody. Aged roughly 20 to 79 with a mean of around 60 years, they were about 80% male.

Study-wide points: The average count of expanded clones was higher among CD8+ T cells than among CD4+.

This clonotype was sampled from an adult with an advanced solid tumor such as melanoma, head and neck, liver or kidney cancer. The material sequenced was CD4+ or CD8+ T cells sorted from blood, taken in a trial of the OX40 agonist ivuxolimab.

CDR3 sequence reads: CASSRDFNEAFF. CDR3 DNA sequence: TGTGCCAGCTCACGGGACTTTAACGAAGCTTTCTTT. The rearrangement links TRBV18 to TRBJ1-1, with a possible D match to TRBD1 (5 bases). Germline lookup yields CDR1 KGHSH and CDR2 LQKENI. Deletions cut 4 bases from V and 8 bases from J, with 11 bases between. The CDR3 runs to 12 residues.